The 13 T cell receptor beta chains presented below share a single source sample, sequenced in a study of early T cells in non-severe SARS-CoV-2 infection. MiXCR, run by TCRdb on the 5' RACE reads, gives a single entry per CDR3 protein. The data contain some 70,000 distinct CDR3 sequences, 9.5% to 15% of them singletons. The sample consisted of whole blood. Every receptor here comes from an adult who was a healthcare worker with PCR-confirmed SARS-CoV-2 infection or an uninfected control (not recorded which).

This clonotype was counted a few times. This chain joins TRBV6-1 and TRBJ1-5; 8 bases align to TRBD1. The CDR3 loop spans 13 amino acids. V gave up 6 bases and J gave up 5 bases; unmatched junction bases: 3. CDR1 is MNHNS, CDR2 SASEGT, per germline. The CDR3 protein is CASRATGDQPQHF. CDR3 bases: TGTGCCAGCAGGGCGACAGGGGATCAGCCCCAGCATTTT.

The chain employs TRBV12-3 or TRBV12-4 and TRBJ1-1; the D is unclear. This CDR3 comprises 13 residues. V was clipped by 2 bases and J by 6 bases, with 10 bases between them. The CDR3 spells CASSLRVVPEAFF. CDR3 nucleotides: TGTGCCAGCAGTTTAAGGGTTGTCCCTGAAGCTTTCTTT.

In this sample, this clonotype turned up many times. The gene calls are TRBV13 and TRBJ1-2; 9 bases align to TRBD1. The V gene's germline CDR1 is PRHDT and CDR2 FYEKMQ (reference sequence). The CDR3 length is 13 residues. Trimming removed 5 bases from V and 6 bases from J; junction bases left unmatched: 4. CDR3 residues: CASSRTGGHGYTF. Here the CDR3 DNA reads TGTGCCAGCAGCCGCACAGGGGGCCATGGCTACACCTTC.

This clonotype was found many times. The chain links TRBV5-6 to TRBJ2-7, with 7 nucleotides matching TRBD2. The CDR3 runs 16 residues. Per the germline V gene, CDR1 is SGHDT and CDR2 is YYEEEE. V was clipped by 2 bases and J by 3 bases; unmatched bases: 11. CDR3 loop: CASSFSSGIPLYEQYF. DNA of the CDR3: TGTGCCAGCAGCTTTTCGAGCGGGATCCCCCTCTACGAGCAGTACTTC.

This clonotype was counted between two and nine times. The chain links TRBV28 to TRBJ2-3; D unresolved. Germline loops: CDR1 MDHEN, CDR2 SYDVKM. Trimming removed 5 bases at V and 7 bases at J, with 13 bases between. This CDR3 is 13 amino acids long. The CDR3 nucleotides read TGTGCCAGCAGTCCTACGGTAAAGTATACGCAGTATTTT. This sequence encodes CASSPTVKYTQYF.

This clonotype was recorded at least ten times. The chain uses TRBV7-6 and TRBJ2-3; D remains unclear. V was shortened by 2 bases and J by 5 bases, with 11 bases between the two germline ends. The CDR3 spans 14 residues. The germline V gene has CDR1 SGHVS and CDR2 FNYEAQ. CDR3 amino acids: CASSLNTARDTQYF. The DNA of the CDR3 is TGTGCCAGCAGCTTAAATACAGCCCGAGATACGCAGTATTTT.

This clonotype came up a few times. V and J are TRBV5-1 and TRBJ2-1, with 9 bases aligning to TRBD1. With 4 bases clipped from V and 4 bases from J, the junction kept 9 bases outside the gene matches. Germline values: CDR1 SGHRS, CDR2 YFSETQ. The CDR3 extends over 16 amino acids. This chain's CDR3 is CASSPSTGGRYNEQFF. The CDR3 coding sequence is TGCGCCAGCAGCCCCTCGACAGGGGGTCGTTACAATGAGCAGTTCTTC.

This chain uses TRBV20-1 with TRBJ1-5; possible D gene TRBD1, 6 bases. V was shortened by 5 bases and J by 5 bases, with 16 bases between the two germline ends. Germline loops: CDR1 DFQATT, CDR2 SNEGSKA (reference sequence). The CDR3 spans 14 residues. Here the CDR3 reads CSALSQGTDQPQHF. DNA for the CDR3: TGCAGTGCTCTCTCCCAGGGGACGGATCAGCCCCAGCATTTT.

This clonotype was counted at least ten times. CDR3: CASSPGAYRGLGNTIYF. CDR3 DNA: TGTGCCAGCAGTCCGGGGGCCTACAGGGGGCTGGGAAACACCATATATTTT. This chain connects TRBV27 to TRBJ1-3; 9 positions agree with TRBD1. The CDR3 loop spans 17 amino acids. From germline, CDR1 is MNHEY and CDR2 SMNVEV (reference sequence). With 5 bases clipped from V and 4 bases from J, the junction kept 12 bases outside the gene matches.

This clonotype has at least ten counts. This chain connects TRBV20-1 to TRBJ2-2; D not certain. Trimming pared 2 bases from V and 7 bases from J, leaving 2 bases between. The CDR3 is made up of 10 amino acids. Germline V gene sequence: CDR1 DFQATT, CDR2 SNEGSKA (reference sequence). The CDR3 coding sequence is TGCAGTGCTAGATACGGGGAGCTGTTTTTT. Its protein product is CSARYGELFF.

This clonotype was counted ten times or more. The genes are TRBV7-9 and TRBJ1-1, with TRBD1 as a possible D gene (5 bases). This CDR3 comprises 12 residues. The germline V gene has CDR1 SEHNR and CDR2 FQNEAQ (reference sequence). Trimming removed 1 base at V and 7 bases at J, with 7 bases between. CDR3 residues: CASSLGGVEAFF. CDR3 coding DNA: TGTGCCAGCAGCTTAGGGGGCGTTGAAGCTTTCTTT.

J is TRBJ1-1 and V is TRBV7-9; the D is unclear. The CDR3 loop spans 14 amino acids. V shed 5 bases and J shed 0 bases, with 10 bases lying between them. Germline values: CDR1 SEHNR, CDR2 FQNEAQ (reference sequence). CDR3 amino acids: CASSLNLLNTEAFF. The CDR3 nucleotides read TGTGCCAGCAGCCTTAACTTATTGAACACTGAAGCTTTCTTT.

This clonotype showed up many times. The chain employs TRBV6-2 or TRBV6-3 and TRBJ2-1; 10 positions match TRBD2. The CDR3 spans 16 residues. V shed 4 bases, J shed 8 bases, and the junction held 11 bases outside the gene matches. Germline V CDR1 and CDR2: MNHEY, SVGEGT. The DNA of the CDR3 is TGTGCCAGCAGTTCACGACTAGCGGGCATACAGGATGAGCAGTTCTTC. It translates to CASSSRLAGIQDEQFF.